The rows below give T cell receptor beta chains drawn from one sample of a study of shared clonotypes between healthy human individuals. Measured with immunoSEQ multiplex PCR; TCRdb has only the in-frame clones, and not every one. The sample yields fewer than 400,000 clones, approximately 79% seen once. The sequencing sample was made of memory CD4+ T cells sorted from blood. The origin of the receptors is a man aged 25-45 years in good health. Each CDR3 is given with its conserved first and last residue. D genes are given only for firm matches. Expanded clones get a size class; other rows say once, few or many, or leave the size out.

j_call	clone_size	d_call	v_call	cdr3_aa	cdr3_nt
TRBJ2-7	NA	NA	TRBV15	CATSRDRSSYEQYF	TGTGCCACCAGCAGAGATAGGTCCTCCTACGAGCAGTACTTC
TRBJ2-3	NA	TRBD1	TRBV7-9	CASSLEFRAQGNTDTQYF	TGTGCCAGCAGCTTAGAATTCAGGGCACAGGGGAATACAGATACGCAGTATTTT
TRBJ1-5	NA	NA	TRBV15	CATSPLAVSQPQHF	TGTGCCACCAGCCCCCTAGCAGTGAGCCAGCCCCAGCATTTT
TRBJ2-7	many	TRBD1	TRBV6-5	CASSTGTGGYEQYF	TGTGCCAGCAGTACCGGGACAGGGGGCTACGAGCAGTACTTC
TRBJ1-1	many	NA	TRBV5-1	CASSKEDLDTEAFF	TGCGCCAGCAGCAAGGAGGATTTGGACACTGAAGCTTTCTTT
TRBJ1-3	many	NA	TRBV18	CASSPTPSQGTGNTIYF	TGTGCCAGCTCGCCTACGCCCTCTCAGGGGACTGGAAACACCATATATTTT
TRBJ2-5	NA	NA	TRBV27	CASSSHEGVGETQYF	TGTGCCAGCAGTTCCCACGAGGGAGTGGGAGAGACCCAGTACTTC
TRBJ2-2	NA	NA	TRBV9	CASSVAVAGELFF	TGTGCCAGCAGCGTAGCAGTGGCCGGGGAGCTGTTTTTT
TRBJ2-2	once	TRBD2	TRBV7-2	CASSSKPTSGANTGELFF	TGTGCCAGCAGCTCGAAACCAACTAGCGGAGCGAACACCGGGGAGCTGTTTTTT
TRBJ2-2	NA	TRBD2	TRBV5-1	CASSSITPSLAAGELFF	TGCGCCAGCAGCTCTATCACTCCCTCACTAGCGGCCGGGGAGCTGTTTTTT
TRBJ2-1	NA	TRBD2	TRBV7-3	CASSPEGTSLNEQFF	TGTGCCAGCAGCCCCGAGGGGACTAGCTTGAATGAGCAGTTCTTC
TRBJ2-7	NA	NA	TRBV5-1	CASSFGEASYEQYF	TGCGCCAGCAGCTTCGGCGAAGCGTCCTACGAGCAGTACTTC
TRBJ2-3	few	NA	TRBV29-1	CSVVRRGTDTQYF	TGCAGCGTTGTGAGGCGAGGCACAGATACGCAGTATTTT
TRBJ2-3	NA	NA	TRBV6-1	CASSEGRRVQFADTQYF	TGTGCCAGCAGTGAAGGGAGGAGGGTTCAGTTTGCGGATACGCAGTATTTT
TRBJ1-2	NA	NA	TRBV29-1	CSVEGRVSGYTF	TGCAGCGTTGAGGGCAGGGTGAGCGGCTACACCTTC
TRBJ2-5	NA	NA	TRBV5-1	CASSLGPSSRETQYF	TGCGCCAGCAGCTTGGGGCCTAGCAGTCGTGAGACCCAGTACTTC
TRBJ1-1	NA	TRBD1	TRBV5-4	CASSQGQKNTEAFF	TGTGCCAGCAGCCAGGGACAGAAGAACACTGAAGCTTTCTTT
TRBJ2-7	NA	TRBD1	TRBV6-5	CASSYHPGTGGYEQYF	TGTGCCAGCAGTTACCATCCCGGGACAGGGGGCTACGAGCAGTACTTC
TRBJ2-7	NA	TRBD2	TRBV6-6	CASSPTSGRPNEQYF	TGTGCCAGCAGCCCAACTAGCGGGAGGCCAAACGAGCAGTACTTC
TRBJ2-1	NA	NA	TRBV30	CAWGGTLNTYNEQFF	TGTGCCTGGGGAGGGACGCTGAATACCTACAATGAGCAGTTCTTC
TRBJ2-7	NA	NA	TRBV2	CASSRGRGESYEQYF	TGTGCCAGCAGTAGAGGGCGCGGGGAATCCTACGAGCAGTACTTC
TRBJ2-5	NA	NA	TRBV2	CASSEAYREETQYF	TGTGCCAGCAGTGAAGCCTACAGGGAGGAGACCCAGTACTTC
TRBJ1-2	NA	TRBD1	TRBV28	CASKSGQAYGYTF	TGTGCCAGCAAATCCGGACAGGCCTATGGCTACACCTTC
TRBJ2-7	NA	NA	TRBV6-5	CASSGLLAGFYEQYF	TGTGCCAGCAGTGGCCTCCTGGCTGGATTCTACGAGCAGTACTTC
TRBJ2-5	NA	TRBD2	TRBV5-4	CASSLGGRAREETQYF	TGTGCCAGCAGCTTGGGGGGGAGGGCCCGAGAGGAGACCCAGTACTTC
TRBJ2-3	NA	NA	TRBV5-4	CASSLSGPVATDTQYF	TGTGCCAGCAGCTTGTCAGGTCCGGTGGCCACAGATACGCAGTATTTT
TRBJ1-2	NA	TRBD1	TRBV5-6	CASSPTGVYGYTF	TGTGCCAGCAGCCCTACAGGGGTCTATGGCTACACCTTC
TRBJ1-1	NA	NA	TRBV18	CASSPQRGNTEAFF	TGTGCCAGCTCACCCCAGAGGGGGAACACTGAAGCTTTCTTT
TRBJ1-3	few	NA	TRBV7-9	CASSFYSGNTIYF	TGTGCCAGCAGCTTCTACTCTGGAAACACCATATATTTT
TRBJ1-1	NA	NA	TRBV6-1	CASGRGSFSTEAFF	TGTGCCAGCGGGAGGGGGTCTTTTAGCACTGAAGCTTTCTTT
TRBJ2-7	NA	NA	TRBV28	CATTWRPGPYEQYF	TGTGCCACCACCTGGAGGCCCGGGCCCTACGAGCAGTACTTC
TRBJ1-1	NA	TRBD1	TRBV9	CASSRGTLGQENTEAFF	TGTGCCAGCAGCAGAGGAACTTTGGGACAGGAAAACACTGAAGCTTTCTTT
TRBJ2-5	many	NA	TRBV11-3	CASSQGQETQYF	TGTGCCAGCAGTCAAGGACAAGAGACCCAGTACTTC
TRBJ2-1	NA	TRBD2	TRBV5-4	CASTVTFVAGGSYNEQFF	TGTGCCAGCACTGTAACCTTTGTAGCGGGAGGGTCCTACAATGAGCAGTTCTTC
TRBJ1-1	few	NA	TRBV6-5	CASSYSMGNTEAFF	TGTGCCAGCAGTTACTCGATGGGAAACACTGAAGCTTTCTTT
TRBJ2-5	NA	NA	TRBV6-1	CASSELRGAQETQYF	TGTGCCAGCAGTGAACTCAGGGGGGCACAAGAGACCCAGTACTTC
TRBJ1-1	many	NA	TRBV9	CASSVLGKLGTEAFF	TGTGCCAGCAGCGTATTGGGTAAACTGGGCACTGAAGCTTTCTTT
TRBJ2-3	NA	TRBD2	TRBV7-9	CASSLALAESTDTQYF	TGTGCCAGCAGCTTGGCCCTAGCGGAGAGCACAGATACGCAGTATTTT
TRBJ2-5	NA	TRBD2	TRBV18	CASSPLAGGPRETQYF	TGTGCCAGCTCACCACTAGCGGGAGGCCCTAGGGAGACCCAGTACTTC
TRBJ2-7	once	NA	TRBV11-1	CASSFGGASYEQYF	TGTGCCAGCAGCTTTGGCGGAGCCTCCTACGAGCAGTACTTC
TRBJ2-7	once	TRBD1	TRBV10-1	CASSRTGSFEQYF	TGCGCCAGCAGCCGGACAGGGTCCTTTGAGCAGTACTTC
TRBJ2-3	once	NA	TRBV29-1	CSVSNRVGTDTQYF	TGCAGCGTTTCAAATCGGGTCGGCACAGATACGCAGTATTTT
TRBJ1-2	NA	NA	TRBV15	CATSRDGRVNYGYTF	TGTGCCACCAGCAGAGATGGACGTGTCAACTATGGCTACACCTTC
TRBJ2-7	NA	TRBD1	TRBV18	CASSLDRGYEQYF	TGTGCCAGCTCACTGGACAGGGGCTACGAGCAGTACTTC
TRBJ1-5	NA	TRBD1	TRBV28	CASSYVTGGNQPQHF	TGTGCCAGCAGTTACGTAACAGGGGGCAATCAGCCCCAGCATTTT
TRBJ2-7	NA	NA	TRBV11-2	CASSLEQQGRIYEQYF	TGTGCCAGCAGCTTAGAACAACAGGGAAGGATCTACGAGCAGTACTTC
TRBJ1-1	NA	NA	TRBV28	CASRQDPGRAFF	TGTGCCAGCAGACAGGACCCCGGGAGGGCTTTCTTT
TRBJ2-6	NA	TRBD2	TRBV5-1	CASSIGLASGANVLTF	TGCGCCAGCAGCATCGGACTAGCCTCTGGGGCCAACGTCCTGACTTTC